This TCR beta chain was found in a study of shared clonotypes between healthy human individuals. Study-wide results and limits: Generation probabilities of non-shared clonotypes were lower (relative to those shared by all four donors).

Naive CD45RA+ and memory CD45RA-negative subsets were split from CD4+ cells. Some clones are missing from TCRdb's copy, which holds only in-frame ones; the method was immunoSEQ multiplex PCR. This sample has about 2.4 million clones; over 85% occur once, and the top ten carry roughly 0.15%. Between the trimmed V and J ends, which lost 3 bases and 5 bases, there was a span of 17 bases. Germline V CDR1 and CDR2: SGHRS, YFSETQ. This CDR3 is built from 15 residues. Only one count was recorded for this clone. Its cognate antigen is unknown. Sequences were obtained from naive CD4+ T cells sorted from blood. Subset reported: CD45RA+ positively selected. This chain joins TRBV5-1 and TRBJ2-5; D might be TRBD1 or TRBD2, each matching 5 bases. This TCR was sampled from a man aged 18 to 35 in good health. The CDR3 DNA reads TGCGCCAGCAGCTCCGGGACGGGTCTCGTGGAGACCCAGTACTTC. This translates into CASSSGTGLVETQYF.